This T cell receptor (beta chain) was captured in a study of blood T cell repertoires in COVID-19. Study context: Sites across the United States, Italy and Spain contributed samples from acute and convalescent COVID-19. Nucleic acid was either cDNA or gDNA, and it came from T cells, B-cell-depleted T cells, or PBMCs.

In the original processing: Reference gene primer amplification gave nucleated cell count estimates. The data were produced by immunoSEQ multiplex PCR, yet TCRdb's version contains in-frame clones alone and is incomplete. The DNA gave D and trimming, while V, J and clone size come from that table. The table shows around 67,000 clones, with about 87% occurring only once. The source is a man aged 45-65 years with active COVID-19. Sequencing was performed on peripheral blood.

CDR3 sequence: CASSQDWSSGANVLTF. CDR3 sequence (DNA): TGCGCCAGCAGCCAAGATTGGAGCTCTGGGGCCAACGTCCTGACTTTC. The chain has TRBV4-3 and TRBJ2-6; D is ambiguous. The CDR3 covers 16 residues. Germline V lookup: CDR1 LGHNA, CDR2 YSLEER. Trimming removed 0 bases from V and 0 bases from J, with 6 bases in between.